Following are 12 T cell receptor beta chains from one sample sequenced in a study of blood T cell repertoires in COVID-19 (dated by TCRdb to between 2020 and 2021). Library method: the immunoSEQ multiplex PCR assay. TCRdb mirrors the immuneACCESS table, restricted to in-frame sequences. Some clones are absent from its copies; in checked studies, under half trace to an unresolved V gene, and the reason for the others is unknown. A total of hundreds of thousands of clones appear in this sample, 70% to 90% of them only once. 4.5% to 5.5% of the sample is taken by the ten largest. The specimen sequenced was peripheral blood. These receptors originate from a man over 45 with active or convalescent COVID-19.

In nucleotides, the CDR3 is TGTGCCAGCTCCCGGGAGGACAGGGGGCCCACGTTCTTC. Encoded protein: CASSREDRGPTFF. The chain has TRBV18 and TRBJ2-1, with 11 bases aligning to TRBD1. Unmatched junction bases numbered 10, after V lost 6 bases and J lost 15 bases. CDR3 length: 13 amino acids. Germline loops: CDR1 KGHSH, CDR2 LQKENI.

The chain carries TRBV27 and TRBJ1-1, with D possibly TRBD1 on 5 matching bases. With 0 bases removed from V and 3 bases from J, the gap between germline ends came to 23 bases. The CDR3 spans 19 residues. Germline lookup yields CDR1 MNHEY and CDR2 SMNVEV (reference sequence). For the CDR3, the DNA is TGTGCCAGCAGTTTATCCGCCCATCGCCCGGCAGGGTGGGACACTGAAGCTTTCTTT. It translates to CASSLSAHRPAGWDTEAFF.

The chain carries TRBV4-2 and TRBJ1-2; D might be TRBD1 (5 bases). In germline, CDR1 is LGHNA, CDR2 YNFKEQ. The CDR3 has 18 amino acids. V was pared by 0 bases and J by 4 bases, with 21 bases between. As DNA, the CDR3 is TGTGCCAGCAGCCAAGATTGGCCGGCAGGGTATCGGAGCTATGGCTACACCTTC. Its protein is CASSQDWPAGYRSYGYTF.

The chain carries TRBV5-1 and TRBJ2-5; TRBD2 matches 7 bases. Looked up from germline, CDR1 is SGHRS and CDR2 is YFSETQ. This CDR3 spans 15 amino acids. V dropped 0 bases and J dropped 4; count of bases not matched to a gene: 6. CDR3 sequence: CASSLGSTSRETQYF. In DNA, the CDR3 is TGCGCCAGCAGCTTGGGATCGACTAGCCGAGAGACCCAGTACTTC.

This chain connects TRBV10-3 to TRBJ1-1, with D possibly matching TRBD1 (6 bases). With 4 bases removed from V and 5 bases from J, the gap between germline ends came to 8 bases. The CDR3 has 12 residues. Germline V CDR1 and CDR2: ENHRY, SYGVKD. The CDR3 is CAISGDMTEAFF. In DNA form, the CDR3 reads TGTGCCATCAGTGGGGACATGACTGAAGCTTTCTTT.

V gene TRBV5-1 combines with J gene TRBJ2-1, with D tentatively TRBD1 (6 bases). CDR3 length: 15 amino acids. Trimming removed 2 bases at V and 2 bases at J, with 11 bases between. The germline V gene has CDR1 SGHRS and CDR2 YFSETQ. CDR3 bases: TGCGCCAGCAGCTTTCAGGGGACAACCTACAATGAGCAGTTCTTC. It encodes CASSFQGTTYNEQFF. The whole variable domain, remainder taken from reference TRBV5-1 and TRBJ2-1, is KAGVTQTPRYLIKTRGQQVTLSCSPISGHRSVSWYQQTPGQGLQFLFEYFSETQRNKGNFPGRFSGRQFSNSRSEMNVSTLELGDSALYLCASSFQGTTYNEQFFGPGTRLTVL.

The chain carries TRBV5-1 and TRBJ2-3, with 7 positions matching TRBD1. This CDR3 is built from 16 residues. The germline CDR1 and CDR2 sequences are SGHRS and YFSETQ. V was pared by 3 bases and J by 0 bases, with 7 bases of the junction left unmatched. The DNA of the CDR3 is TGCGCCAGCAGCTATACAGGGGTTGGTAGCACAGATACGCAGTATTTT. The encoded protein is CASSYTGVGSTDTQYF.

V is TRBV7-9 and J is TRBJ2-4; TRBD2 is a possible D gene (5 bases). Trimming shortened V by 1 base and J by 0 bases, and 7 bases separated the two germline ends. Germline V gene data show CDR1 as SEHNR and CDR2 as FQNEAQ (reference sequence). The CDR3 is 15 amino acids. For the CDR3, the DNA is TGTGCCAGCAGCTTAGTTGAGGGAGCCAAAAACATTCAGTACTTC. This translates into CASSLVEGAKNIQYF.

This sequence joins TRBV2 and TRBJ2-7; a weak D match, TRBD1 (5 bases). There are 18 residues in the CDR3. Trimming shortened V by 6 bases and J by 4 bases, and 28 bases separated the two germline ends. Germline CDR1 and CDR2: SNHLY and FYNNEI. The CDR3 spells CASRSGQGLADKTYEQYF. DNA of the CDR3: TGTGCCAGCAGAAGTGGTCAGGGTTTGGCGGACAAAACTTACGAGCAGTACTTC.

The rearrangement joins TRBV19 to TRBJ1-5; D is ambiguous. Trimming took off 4 bases at V and 7 bases at J, with 11 bases between the two ends. Germline CDR1 reads LNHDA; CDR2 reads SQIVND (reference sequence). The CDR3 loop spans 13 amino acids. The CDR3 loop reads CASSTVKRQPQHF. As DNA, the CDR3 is TGTGCCAGTAGTACGGTGAAGAGACAGCCCCAGCATTTT.

The chain recombines TRBV19 with TRBJ1-1; the match to TRBD1 covers 7 bases. The CDR3 is 16 amino acids. Germline CDR1 is LNHDA and CDR2 is SQIVND (reference sequence). Trimming cost V 3 bases and J 1 base; bases outside gene matches: 8. CDR3 sequence reads: CASSITLGQTNTEAFF. In nucleotides, the CDR3 is TGTGCCAGTAGTATCACGTTGGGACAGACGAACACTGAAGCTTTCTTT.

J is TRBJ1-2 and V is TRBV25-1; TRBD1 is a possible D gene (6 bases). Germline values: CDR1 MGHDK, CDR2 SYGVNS. This CDR3 region has 16 residues. V lost 4 bases to trimming and J lost 3 bases, with 18 bases between them. The CDR3: CASSGFRGGADYGYTF. CDR3 nucleotides: TGTGCCAGCAGTGGTTTTAGGGGGGGCGCCGACTATGGCTACACCTTC.